The 8 T cell receptor beta chains in this list originate from one sample, sequenced in a study of shared clonotypes between healthy human individuals. Clones were sequenced by immunoSEQ multiplex PCR, and TCRdb holds only the in-frame ones, with some missing. This table has over a million clones, roughly 96% appearing once. Sequencing used naive CD4+ T cells sorted from blood. Described subset: CD45RA+ positively selected. The receptors originated from a man aged 25-45 years in good health.

V and J are TRBV5-1 and TRBJ2-1; D is perhaps TRBD2 (6 bases). The CDR3 is 16 residues long. Germline lookup yields CDR1 SGHRS and CDR2 YFSETQ. Between the trimmed V and J ends, which lost 0 bases and 4 bases, there was a span of 14 bases. CDR3 loop: CASSLDSGVSYNEQFF. CDR3 nucleotide sequence: TGCGCCAGCAGCTTGGATTCGGGAGTGAGTTACAATGAGCAGTTCTTC. Drawing the rest from reference TRBV5-1 and TRBJ2-1, the complete variable domain is KAGVTQTPRYLIKTRGQQVTLSCSPISGHRSVSWYQQTPGQGLQFLFEYFSETQRNKGNFPGRFSGRQFSNSRSEMNVSTLELGDSALYLCASSLDSGVSYNEQFFGPGTRLTVL.

To note about this clone: The same CDR3 is also encoded by other DNA sequences in this sample. The rearrangement joins TRBV18 to TRBJ2-5, with 16 bases matching TRBD2. Germline V gene sequence: CDR1 KGHSH, CDR2 LQKENI. This CDR3 is built from 17 residues. The V and J ends lost 0 bases and 5 bases, in that order; junction bases with no gene match: 3. CDR3 coding DNA: TGTGCCAGCTCACCACCGGGACTAGCGGGAGGGCCGGAGACCCAGTACTTC. It translates to CASSPPGLAGGPETQYF. Full variable domain (rest looked up from reference TRBV18 and TRBJ2-5): NAGVMQNPRHLVRRRGQEARLRCSPMKGHSHVYWYRQLPEEGLKFMVYLQKENIIDESGMPKERFSAEFPKEGPSILRIQQVVRGDSAAYFCASSPPGLAGGPETQYFGPGTRLLVL.

The V call is TRBV6-1, the J call TRBJ1-5; 7 positions agree with TRBD1. The CDR3 contains 15 residues. Germline CDR1 MNHNS, CDR2 SASEGT. Losses at the gene ends were 3 bases for V and 1 base for J; bases not matched to a gene: 3. The CDR3 region has the DNA TGTGCCAGCAGTGAGTCCAGGGGGAGCAATCAGCCCCAGCATTTT. Its translation is CASSESRGSNQPQHF.

This chain joins TRBV6-5 and TRBJ2-7, with D unresolved. CDR3 length: 14 residues. CDR1 and CDR2 (germline): MNHEY, SVGAGI. Trimming stripped 4 bases from V and 6 bases from J, with 16 bases between. CDR3 region: CASSSRALLGEQYF. Written as DNA, the CDR3 is TGTGCCAGCAGTTCCCGGGCCCTTTTAGGCGAGCAGTACTTC.

The chain couples TRBV5-1 to TRBJ2-2; 14 bases align to TRBD2. In germline, CDR1 is SGHRS, CDR2 YFSETQ. The CDR3 is made up of 19 amino acids. Trimming removed 3 bases from V and 4 bases from J; junction bases left unmatched: 11. This chain's CDR3 is CASSSQRGLAGAGTGELFF. For the CDR3, the DNA is TGCGCCAGCAGCTCACAGAGGGGACTAGCGGGAGCCGGCACCGGGGAGCTGTTTTTT.

The chain combines TRBV29-1 with TRBJ2-7; unclear D gene. The CDR3 has 14 residues. Germline V CDR1 and CDR2: SQVTM, ANQGSEA. With 3 bases removed from V and 0 bases from J, the gap between germline ends came to 12 bases. The CDR3 sequence: CSVENEGGSYEQYF. The CDR3 DNA sequence: TGCAGCGTTGAGAATGAAGGCGGCTCCTACGAGCAGTACTTC.

The rearrangement joins TRBV7-8 to TRBJ2-1; 10 bases line up with TRBD2. Germline assignment: CDR1 SGHVS and CDR2 FQNEAQ. The length of the CDR3 is 15 residues. V was pared by 5 bases and J by 4 bases, with 5 bases of the junction left unmatched. The CDR3 DNA reads as TGTGCCAGCAGCGACGGGGGACTAGCGTACAATGAGCAGTTCTTC. This translates into CASSDGGLAYNEQFF. Drawing the rest from reference TRBV7-8 and TRBJ2-1, the complete variable domain is GAGVSQSPRYKVAKRGQDVALRCDPISGHVSLFWYQQALGQGPEFLTYFQNEAQLDKSGLPSDRFFAERPEGSVSTLKIQRTQQEDSAVYLCASSDGGLAYNEQFFGPGTRLTVL.

The chain links TRBV18 to TRBJ2-5, with 7 nucleotides matching TRBD1. The J segment lost 4 bases and the V segment lost 4 bases, leaving 6 bases of the junction unmatched. The germline gives CDR1 KGHSH, CDR2 LQKENI. The CDR3 sequence is 14 residues long. For the CDR3, the DNA is TGTGCCAGCTCACAAGGGACAGTGCGAGAGACCCAGTACTTC. This gives the protein CASSQGTVRETQYF. The variable domain in full, with the rest retrieved from reference TRBV18 and TRBJ2-5, is NAGVMQNPRHLVRRRGQEARLRCSPMKGHSHVYWYRQLPEEGLKFMVYLQKENIIDESGMPKERFSAEFPKEGPSILRIQQVVRGDSAAYFCASSQGTVRETQYFGPGTRLLVL.